This T cell receptor (beta chain) originates from a study of T cell responses to AZD1222 COVID-19 vaccine. The data were produced by immunoSEQ multiplex PCR, yet TCRdb's version contains in-frame clones alone and is incomplete. This sample has about 120,000 clones, with 80% to 90% found just once. The germline V gene has CDR1 SGHAT and CDR2 FQNNGV. The CDR3 runs to 12 residues. V shed 5 bases and J shed 0 bases, with 5 bases lying between them. The chain combines TRBV11-2 with TRBJ2-7, with D unresolved. This TCR came from an adult in good health. Sequenced here: peripheral blood, sampled on day 0 of AZD1222 vaccination. The CDR3 sequence is CASSIVSYEQYF. For the CDR3, the DNA is TGTGCCAGCAGCATTGTCTCCTACGAGCAGTACTTC.